The rows below give T cell receptor beta chains drawn from one sample of a study of naive and memory T cell subsets. TCRdb ran MiXCR on the 5' RACE reads and lists one entry per CDR3 protein. Of tens of thousands of distinct CDR3 sequences detected, under 10% appear once; the ten largest clones hold over 8%. These receptors were obtained from a female donor in good health. The CDR3 runs from the conserved cysteine through the conserved F or W. A D gene is named only where the DNA matches it firmly. Size tells how often a clone was seen (once, few, many) or the class of an expanded clone, and some rows leave it out.

NA,TRBJ1-1,NA,TRBV6-5,CASSYAQGRPIMNTEAFF,TGTGCCAGCAGTTACGCCCAGGGACGACCGATTATGAACACTGAAGCTTTCTTT
NA,TRBJ2-3,NA,TRBV7-2,CASSRYTDTQYF,TGTGCCAGCAGCCGATACACAGATACGCAGTATTTT
NA,TRBJ1-1,NA,TRBV27,CATLSFANEAFF,TGTGCCACCCTATCTTTCGCAAATGAAGCTTTCTTT
few,TRBJ2-1,TRBD2,TRBV5-1,CASSLTLAGEGNEQFF,TGCGCCAGCAGCTTAACCCTAGCGGGGGAGGGCAATGAGCAGTTCTTC
NA,TRBJ2-5,NA,TRBV29-1,CSVGFQKAETQYF,TGCAGCGTTGGTTTCCAAAAAGCGGAGACCCAGTACTTC
many,TRBJ1-1,NA,TRBV21-1,CASSTLTGGGTEAFF,TGTGCCAGCAGCACCTTGACAGGGGGAGGCACTGAAGCTTTCTTT
NA,TRBJ1-1,NA,TRBV2,CASISEVNTEAFF,TGTGCCAGCATCAGCGAAGTGAACACTGAAGCTTTCTTT
many,TRBJ2-5,NA,TRBV9,CASSVDRGGRGETQYF,TGTGCCAGCAGCGTAGACCGCGGGGGCCGGGGAGAGACCCAGTACTTC
NA,TRBJ2-3,NA,TRBV12-3/TRBV12-4,CASSFGETDTQYF,TGTGCCAGCAGTTTCGGGGAGACAGATACGCAGTATTTT
many,TRBJ1-1,NA,TRBV12-5,CASGLGGGTEAFF,TGTGCTAGTGGTTTGGGTGGGGGCACTGAAGCTTTCTTT
many,TRBJ1-2,NA,TRBV20-1,CSAREGRGYTF,TGCAGTGCTAGAGAGGGGCGAGGCTACACCTTC
NA,TRBJ2-1,NA,TRBV25-1,CASSEYCDNEQFF,TGTGCCAGCAGTGAATACTGCGATAATGAGCAGTTCTTC
NA,TRBJ2-1,TRBD2,TRBV7-2,CASSFTSGGAYYNEQFF,TGTGCCAGCAGCTTCACTAGCGGGGGGGCCTACTACAATGAGCAGTTCTTC
many,TRBJ2-7,NA,TRBV7-9,CASSPLSYSYEQYF,TGTGCCAGCAGCCCGCTGTCCTACTCCTACGAGCAGTACTTC
few,TRBJ1-2,NA,TRBV6-2/TRBV6-3,CASSYAYGYTF,TGTGCCAGCAGTTATGCCTATGGCTACACCTTC
many,TRBJ2-2,NA,TRBV13,CASSLWFGGTGELFF,TGTGCCAGCAGCCTGTGGTTTGGTGGAACCGGGGAGCTGTTTTTT
NA,TRBJ2-6,NA,TRBV5-1,CASSLGWQTGANVLTF,TGCGCCAGCAGCTTGGGGTGGCAAACTGGGGCCAACGTCCTGACTTTC
NA,TRBJ1-1,NA,TRBV6-5,CASSYWGKSGSEAFF,TGTGCCAGCAGTTACTGGGGGAAGTCCGGTTCTGAAGCTTTCTTT
few,TRBJ1-1,NA,TRBV7-2,CASSLEYRGVTEAFF,TGTGCCAGCAGCTTAGAGTATCGAGGTGTCACTGAAGCTTTCTTT
many,TRBJ1-2,NA,TRBV20-1,CSASGGNYGYTF,TGCAGTGCTAGCGGGGGAAACTATGGCTACACCTTC
NA,TRBJ1-2,NA,TRBV3-1,CASSQDDSGVTYGYTF,TGTGCCAGCAGCCAAGACGATTCGGGCGTAACGTATGGCTACACCTTC
NA,TRBJ2-1,TRBD2,TRBV9,CASSPPSGGAGLYNEQFF,TGTGCCAGCAGCCCGCCTAGCGGGGGGGCAGGGCTTTACAATGAGCAGTTCTTC
many,TRBJ1-1,TRBD1,TRBV29-1,CSVVTGWKTEAFF,TGCAGCGTCGTGACAGGGTGGAAAACTGAAGCTTTCTTT
many,TRBJ1-6,NA,TRBV12-3/TRBV12-4,CASSRLSSPLHF,TGTGCCAGCAGCAGGCTGAGTTCACCCCTCCACTTT
many,TRBJ2-3,TRBD1,TRBV12-3/TRBV12-4,CASSTFSGQGATDTQYF,TGTGCCAGCAGTACCTTCTCCGGACAGGGGGCAACAGATACGCAGTATTTT
few,TRBJ1-5,TRBD1,TRBV5-1,CASSLAPSGTGGGQPQHF,TGCGCCAGCAGCTTGGCCCCATCCGGGACAGGGGGCGGTCAGCCCCAGCATTTT
NA,TRBJ1-1,NA,TRBV30,CAWNAGQNTEAFF,TGTGCCTGGAATGCAGGCCAGAACACTGAAGCTTTCTTT
few,TRBJ2-5,TRBD1,TRBV7-2,CASSLTGGMRETQYF,TGTGCCAGCAGCCTTACAGGGGGAATGAGGGAGACCCAGTACTTC
NA,TRBJ2-2,TRBD2,TRBV4-3,CASSPLTSGGGYAGELFF,TGCGCCAGCAGCCCCTTGACTAGCGGGGGGGGTTATGCCGGGGAGCTGTTTTTT
many,TRBJ1-1,NA,TRBV5-1,CASSFGGGTEAFF,TGCGCCAGCAGCTTCGGGGGAGGCACTGAAGCTTTCTTT
NA,TRBJ1-1,NA,TRBV6-2/TRBV6-3,CASTKGVYTEAFF,TGTGCCAGCACCAAAGGGGTGTACACTGAAGCTTTCTTT
many,TRBJ1-5,NA,TRBV6-2/TRBV6-3,CASIDRTGWPQHF,TGTGCCAGCATAGACAGAACGGGGTGGCCCCAGCATTTT
few,TRBJ2-3,TRBD2,TRBV30,CAFSGGAGTQYF,TGTGCCTTCAGCGGGGGGGCGGGTACGCAGTATTTT
NA,TRBJ2-1,TRBD2,TRBV7-2,CASRPTSGGHNEQFF,TGTGCCAGCAGACCAACTAGCGGGGGGCACAATGAGCAGTTCTTC
few,TRBJ2-5,NA,TRBV20-1,CSAHQQGRQETQYF,TGCAGTGCGCACCAACAGGGACGCCAAGAGACCCAGTACTTC
few,TRBJ2-1,NA,TRBV27,CASRLPWLASYLEQFF,TGTGCCAGCAGACTACCCTGGCTAGCGAGTTACCTTGAGCAGTTCTTC